The TCR beta chain under discussion was sequenced for a study of T cell clonotyping in hematopoietic cell transplantation. Germline loops: CDR1 MGHRA, CDR2 YSYEKL. V gave up 2 bases and J gave up 2 bases; unmatched junction bases: 9. This CDR3 contains 17 residues. Produced via immunoSEQ multiplex PCR; TCRdb's table is partial and in-frame only. The table has about 10,000 clones, 80% to 90% seen once. Time point described: recipient sample about 28 days before transplant, after cytoreduction. The sequence was obtained from a woman in her forties or fifties with chronic myeloid leukemia. Some clones in this sample may be carry-over from other donors' samples. The sample in question was peripheral blood mononuclear cells, obtained before stem cell transplant. The V and J genes are TRBV4-1 and TRBJ2-7, with 10 bases fitting TRBD1. The CDR3 DNA follows: TGCGCCAGCAGCCAATTCGCCGGGACAGGGGATACCTACGAGCAGTACTTC. Amino acids: CASSQFAGTGDTYEQYF.